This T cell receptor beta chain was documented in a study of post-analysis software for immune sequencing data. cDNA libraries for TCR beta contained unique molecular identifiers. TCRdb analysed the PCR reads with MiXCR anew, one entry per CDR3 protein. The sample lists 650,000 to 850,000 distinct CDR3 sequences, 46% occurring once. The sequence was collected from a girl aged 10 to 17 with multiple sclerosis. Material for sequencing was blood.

The CDR3 sequence: CASSPEGQGLETQYF. CDR3 DNA: TGTGCCAGCAGCCCCGAGGGACAGGGTCTAGAGACCCAGTACTTC. The V and J genes are TRBV7-3 and TRBJ2-5, with 9 nucleotides matching TRBD1. Trimming removed 5 bases from V and 4 bases from J; junction bases left unmatched: 8. The CDR3 consists of 15 residues. CDR1 and CDR2 (germline): SGHTA, FQGTGA. Using reference TRBV7-3 and TRBJ2-5 for the parts outside the CDR3, the full variable domain is GAGVSQTPSNKVTEKGKYVELRCDPISGHTALYWYRQSLGQGPEFLIYFQGTGAADDSGLPNDRFFAVRPEGSVSTLKIQRTERGDSAVYLCASSPEGQGLETQYFGPGTRLLVL.